This TCR beta chain was sequenced during a study of memory B cells and T cells in multiple sclerosis. Study-level findings and limits: Compartments had unequal clone-set sizes, affecting shared clonotype counts.

Here immunoSEQ multiplex PCR was the method, and the copy in TCRdb shows in-frame clones only, minus some. The data contain roughly 14,000 clones, almost 70% of them seen just once; the ten biggest clones take up about 2.5%. Germline V CDR1 and CDR2: LGHNT, FRNRAP. CDR3 length: 16 amino acids. With V trimmed by 2 bases and J by 0 bases, 4 bases remained unmatched. Concerning this clone: Antigen: not known.

The sample comprised memory (CD45RO+) CD4+ T cells from blood. This TCR was recovered from a human donor with multiple sclerosis. This rearrangement joins TRBV12-5 to TRBJ2-3, with TRBD2 identical over 8 bases. The CDR3 spells CASGLTASGSTDTQYF. The DNA of the CDR3 is TGTGCTAGTGGTTTGACGGCTAGCGGGAGCACAGATACGCAGTATTTT.